The 18 T cell receptor beta chains in this list originate from one sample, sequenced in a study of shared clonotypes between healthy human individuals. TCRdb keeps only in-frame clones here, not all; method: immunoSEQ multiplex PCR. Found here are approximately 2,000,000 clones, under 95% of them singletons; the top ten hold more than 0.35%. Sample: naive CD4+ T cells from PBMCs. As to subset: CD45RA+ positively selected. These receptors were collected from a man between 18 and 29 years old in good health. Some clones in this sample may be carry-over from other donors' samples.

The rearrangement uses TRBV30 and TRBJ2-2; no reliable D call. The CDR3 is 13 amino acids. The germline V gene encodes CDR1 GTSNPN and CDR2 SVGIG (reference sequence). Deletions cut 4 bases from V and 5 bases from J, with 11 bases between. In DNA, the CDR3 is TGTGCCTGGAACGTCATACTAACCGGGGAGCTGTTTTTT. Protein: CAWNVILTGELFF.

This chain uses TRBV19 with TRBJ2-7, with a weak D call TRBD2 (5 bases). V lost 4 bases and J lost 3, with 16 bases in between. Germline V lookup: CDR1 LNHDA, CDR2 SQIVND (reference sequence). CDR3 length: 15 residues. CDR3 DNA sequence: TGTGCCAGTAGTACTAGGACTCAGTGGGGCTACGAGCAGTACTTC. Translated: CASSTRTQWGYEQYF.

The gene calls are TRBV2 and TRBJ2-2, with D possibly matching TRBD2 (5 bases). V was clipped by 3 bases and J by 5 bases, with 16 bases between them. The germline V gene has CDR1 SNHLY and CDR2 FYNNEI. This CDR3 spans 16 amino acids. The CDR3 region is CASSESVGVVTGELFF. The CDR3 nucleotides are TGTGCCAGCAGTGAGTCCGTCGGGGTGGTGACCGGGGAGCTGTTTTTT. The entire variable domain, with the rest obtained from reference TRBV2 and TRBJ2-2, is as follows: EPEVTQTPSHQVTQMGQEVILRCVPISNHLYFYWYRQILGQKVEFLVSFYNNEISEKSEIFDDQFSVERPDGSNFTLKIRSTKLEDSAMYFCASSESVGVVTGELFFGEGSRLTVL.

The V gene is TRBV6-6, the J gene TRBJ2-1; D call uncertain. CDR3 size: 11 residues. CDR1 is MNHNY and CDR2 is SVGAGI in the germline V gene (reference sequence). V lost 5 bases and J lost 8, with 7 bases in between. The CDR3 sequence: CASSPNDEQFF. The CDR3 bases are TGTGCCAGCAGTCCCAATGATGAGCAGTTCTTC.

The chain carries TRBV28 and TRBJ1-1; D gene uncertain. The V gene's germline CDR1 is MDHEN and CDR2 SYDVKM. V lost 2 bases and J 5 bases, leaving 18 bases between the germline ends. The CDR3 has 16 residues. Written as DNA, the CDR3 is TGTGCCAGCAGTTTACCCCGGACGGCCTTCGGGACTGAAGCTTTCTTT. Translating gives CASSLPRTAFGTEAFF.

The table lists this clone with a count of one. The chain couples TRBV7-2 to TRBJ2-5; 9 bases map to TRBD1. The CDR3 runs to 15 residues. Germline V gene lookup returns CDR1 SGHTA and CDR2 FQGNSA. The V gene end was trimmed by 3 bases and the J gene end by 5 bases; junction bases not matched to a gene: 7. CDR3 sequence reads: CASSLDRGVEETQYF. CDR3 nucleotide sequence: TGTGCCAGCAGCTTGGACAGGGGAGTCGAGGAGACCCAGTACTTC.

This clone has only one observation. The CDR3 bases are TGTGCCATCAGTGAGTCGAGGACAGGGCAGGTATTTTACAATGAGCAGTTCTTC. Amino acids: CAISESRTGQVFYNEQFF. The chain couples TRBV10-3 to TRBJ2-1, with 8 bases aligning to TRBD1. Germline loops: CDR1 ENHRY, CDR2 SYGVKD. J gave up 4 bases and V 0 bases, and 11 bases lay outside the gene matches. The CDR3 extends over 18 amino acids.

About this clone itself: This specimen includes other DNA sequences encoding the same CDR3. This CDR3 is CASSLTGGSTDTQYF. The CDR3 bases are TGCGCCAGCAGCTTAACAGGGGGTTCGACAGATACGCAGTATTTT. The chain couples TRBV5-1 to TRBJ2-3; 8 nucleotides match TRBD1. The germline V gene has CDR1 SGHRS and CDR2 YFSETQ. The CDR3 is 15 residues long. V gave up 2 bases and J gave up 3 bases; unmatched junction bases: 5.

The gene calls are TRBV30 and TRBJ2-6; TRBD1 is a possible D gene (5 bases). Trimming took 2 bases from V and 3 from J, leaving 8 bases between them. The CDR3 extends over 14 amino acids. CDR1 is GTSNPN, CDR2 SVGIG, per germline (reference sequence). The CDR3 bases are TGTGCCTGGAGTCAGGGCAATGGGGCCAACGTCCTGACTTTC. It codes for CAWSQGNGANVLTF.

The genes are TRBV29-1 and TRBJ1-4; D call uncertain. Germline V gives CDR1 SQVTM, CDR2 ANQGSEA. V dropped 5 bases and J dropped 2 bases, with 9 bases sitting between them. The CDR3 length is 13 residues. As DNA, the CDR3 is TGCAGCGTTTTGGGGATGACTAATGAAAAACTGTTTTTT. The encoded protein is CSVLGMTNEKLFF.

This clone was seen once. This chain uses TRBV23-1 with TRBJ2-7; 7 bases fit TRBD1. TRBV23-1 is identified as an open reading frame with a role that is uncertain. This CDR3 spans 17 amino acids. V lost 4 bases and J lost 5; bases outside the gene matches: 17. Here the CDR3 reads CASSLLQGNGRGHEQYF. CDR3 sequence (DNA): TGCGCCAGCAGTCTTTTACAGGGGAATGGAAGGGGTCACGAGCAGTACTTC.

The chain uses TRBV11-2 and TRBJ2-2; 10 bases align to TRBD1. From germline, CDR1 is SGHAT and CDR2 FQNNGV. The CDR3 totals 14 residues. Germline trimming cut 6 bases from V and 4 bases from J; bases unmatched to any gene: 2. The DNA for the CDR3 is TGTGCCAGCAGTAGGACAGGGGGCACCGGGGAGCTGTTTTTT. This gives the protein CASSRTGGTGELFF. The whole variable domain, remainder taken from reference TRBV11-2 and TRBJ2-2, is EAGVAQSPRYKIIEKRQSVAFWCNPISGHATLYWYQQILGQGPKLLIQFQNNGVVDDSQLPKDRFSAERLKGVDSTLKIQPAKLEDSAVYLCASSRTGGTGELFFGEGSRLTVL.

The genes are TRBV28 and TRBJ2-6; D call uncertain. CDR1 and CDR2 (germline): MDHEN, SYDVKM. This CDR3 spans 16 amino acids. The V end was cut by 2 bases, the J end by 2 bases, with 10 bases between. This CDR3 reads CASSLNPSTGANVLTF. CDR3 in DNA: TGTGCCAGCAGTTTAAACCCTAGTACTGGGGCCAACGTCCTGACTTTC.

The J gene is TRBJ2-5, the V gene TRBV5-8, with TRBD1 as a possible D gene (5 bases). The CDR3 contains 12 residues. V shed 6 bases and J shed 5 bases, with 11 bases lying between them. Germline V gene data show CDR1 as SGHTS and CDR2 as YDEGEE. The CDR3 reads CASKGLPETQYF. The CDR3 DNA reads TGTGCCAGCAAGGGGCTACCGGAGACCCAGTACTTC.

The table lists this clone with a few counts. V is TRBV18 and J is TRBJ1-5; no firm D call. The CDR3 sequence is 12 residues long. Trimming took 5 bases from V and 2 from J, leaving 4 bases between them. The germline CDR1 and CDR2 sequences are KGHSH and LQKENI. In nucleotides, the CDR3 is TGTGCCAGCTCATCAGGCAATCAGCCCCAGCATTTT. It encodes CASSSGNQPQHF.

The chain uses TRBV6-6 and TRBJ2-7, with 8 bases that match TRBD1. V was clipped by 6 bases and J by 2 bases; unmatched bases: 9. The CDR3 has 15 residues. Germline CDR1 and CDR2: MNHNY and SVGAGI (reference sequence). The CDR3 bases are TGTGCCAGCAGACACACAGACAGGGGCCCCTACGAGCAGTACTTC. Its protein is CASRHTDRGPYEQYF.

This chain joins TRBV18 and TRBJ1-2; 8 bases fit TRBD1. This CDR3 has 15 residues. CDR1 is KGHSH, CDR2 LQKENI, per germline. V was clipped by 5 bases and J by 5 bases; unmatched bases: 10. CDR3 DNA: TGTGCCAGCTCAACCCACGGGACAGGCGAGTATGGCTACACCTTC. Protein product: CASSTHGTGEYGYTF.

The chain joins TRBV7-9 to TRBJ2-7; TRBD2 might be the D (5 bases). Germline values: CDR1 SEHNR, CDR2 FQNEAQ (reference sequence). The CDR3 contains 13 residues. Trimming stripped 2 bases from V and 7 bases from J, with 12 bases between. The CDR3 region is CASSLSHPGEQYF. CDR3 DNA: TGTGCCAGCAGCTTATCACACCCGGGGGAGCAGTACTTC.